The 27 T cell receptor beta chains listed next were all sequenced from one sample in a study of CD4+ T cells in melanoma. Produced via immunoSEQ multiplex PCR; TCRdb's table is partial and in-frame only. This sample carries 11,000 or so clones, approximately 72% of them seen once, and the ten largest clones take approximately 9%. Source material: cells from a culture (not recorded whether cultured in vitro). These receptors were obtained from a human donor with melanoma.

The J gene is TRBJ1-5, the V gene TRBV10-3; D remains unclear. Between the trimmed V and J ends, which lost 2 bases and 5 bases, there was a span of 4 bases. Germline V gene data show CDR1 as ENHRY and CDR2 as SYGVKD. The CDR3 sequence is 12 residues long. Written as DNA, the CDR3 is TGTGCCATCAGTGAGCCATATCAGCCCCAGCATTTT. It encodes CAISEPYQPQHF.

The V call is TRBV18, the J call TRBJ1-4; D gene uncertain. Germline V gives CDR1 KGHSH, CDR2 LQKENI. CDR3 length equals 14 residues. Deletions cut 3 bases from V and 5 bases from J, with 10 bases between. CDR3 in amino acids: CASSPSDGNEKLFF. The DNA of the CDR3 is TGTGCCAGCTCACCGTCGGACGGGAATGAAAAACTGTTTTTT. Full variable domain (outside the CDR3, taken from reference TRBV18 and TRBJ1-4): NAGVMQNPRHLVRRRGQEARLRCSPMKGHSHVYWYRQLPEEGLKFMVYLQKENIIDESGMPKERFSAEFPKEGPSILRIQQVVRGDSAAYFCASSPSDGNEKLFFGSGTQLSVL.

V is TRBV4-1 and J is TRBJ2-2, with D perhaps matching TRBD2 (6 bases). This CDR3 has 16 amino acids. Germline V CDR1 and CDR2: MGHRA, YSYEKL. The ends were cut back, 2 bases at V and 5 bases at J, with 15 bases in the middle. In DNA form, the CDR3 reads TGCGCCAGCAGCCAAAGGCACTCCGGAGGGACCGGGGAGCTGTTTTTT. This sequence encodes CASSQRHSGGTGELFF.

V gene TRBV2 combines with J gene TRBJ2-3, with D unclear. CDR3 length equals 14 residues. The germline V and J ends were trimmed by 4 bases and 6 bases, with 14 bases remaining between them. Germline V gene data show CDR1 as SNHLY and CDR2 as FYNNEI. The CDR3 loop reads CASSGSRQGDTQYF. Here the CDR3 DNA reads TGTGCCAGCAGTGGAAGCAGGCAAGGGGATACGCAGTATTTT.

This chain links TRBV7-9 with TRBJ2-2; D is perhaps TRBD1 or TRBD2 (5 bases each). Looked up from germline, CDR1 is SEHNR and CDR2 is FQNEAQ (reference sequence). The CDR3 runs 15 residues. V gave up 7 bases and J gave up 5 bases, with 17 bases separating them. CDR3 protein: CASIAIAGGTGELFF. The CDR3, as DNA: TGTGCCAGCATAGCGATCGCTGGGGGAACCGGGGAGCTGTTTTTT.

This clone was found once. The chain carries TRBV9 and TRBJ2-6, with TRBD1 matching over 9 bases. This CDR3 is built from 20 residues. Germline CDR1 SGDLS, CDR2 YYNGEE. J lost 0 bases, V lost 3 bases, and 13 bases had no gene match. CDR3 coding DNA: TGTGCCAGCAGCGCGGACAGGGGAGGTGCTTTAAGCTCTGGGGCCAACGTCCTGACTTTC. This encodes CASSADRGGALSSGANVLTF.

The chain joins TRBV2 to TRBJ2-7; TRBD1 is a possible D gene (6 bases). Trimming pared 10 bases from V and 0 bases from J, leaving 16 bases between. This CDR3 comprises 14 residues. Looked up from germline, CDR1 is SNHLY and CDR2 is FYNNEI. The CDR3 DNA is TGTGCCACCCGGTGGACAGATACCTCCTACGAGCAGTACTTC. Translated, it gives CATRWTDTSYEQYF. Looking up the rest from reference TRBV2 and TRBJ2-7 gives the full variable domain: EPEVTQTPSHQVTQMGQEVILRCVPISNHLYFYWYRQILGQKVEFLVSFYNNEISEKSEIFDDQFSVERPDGSNFTLKIRSTKLEDSAMYFCATRWTDTSYEQYFGPGTRLTVT.

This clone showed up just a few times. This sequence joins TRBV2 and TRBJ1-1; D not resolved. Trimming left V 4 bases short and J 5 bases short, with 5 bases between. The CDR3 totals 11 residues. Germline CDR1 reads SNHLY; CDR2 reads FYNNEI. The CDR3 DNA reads TGTGCCAGCAGTGCGTGGACTGAAGCTTTCTTT. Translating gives CASSAWTEAFF.

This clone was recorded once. CDR3 sequence reads: CASSRTDSGANVLTF. Written as DNA, the CDR3 is TGTGCCAGCAGCCGGACAGACTCTGGGGCCAACGTCCTGACTTTC. The chain combines TRBV6-1 with TRBJ2-6; tentatively, D is TRBD1 (6 bases). V lost 6 bases to trimming and J lost 0 bases, with 9 bases between them. The CDR3 has 15 amino acids. Germline CDR1 reads MNHNS; CDR2 reads SASEGT.

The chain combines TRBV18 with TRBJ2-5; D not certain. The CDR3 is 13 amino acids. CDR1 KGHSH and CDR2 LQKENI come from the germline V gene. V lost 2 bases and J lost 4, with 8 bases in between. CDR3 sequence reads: CASSPGTLETQYF. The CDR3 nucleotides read TGTGCCAGCTCACCAGGTACCTTAGAGACCCAGTACTTC.

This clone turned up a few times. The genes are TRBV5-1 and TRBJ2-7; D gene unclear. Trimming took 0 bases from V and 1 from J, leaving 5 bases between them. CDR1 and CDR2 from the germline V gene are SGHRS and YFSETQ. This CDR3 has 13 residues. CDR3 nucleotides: TGCGCCAGCAGCTTGGCGATTTCCTACGAGCAGTACTTC. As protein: CASSLAISYEQYF.

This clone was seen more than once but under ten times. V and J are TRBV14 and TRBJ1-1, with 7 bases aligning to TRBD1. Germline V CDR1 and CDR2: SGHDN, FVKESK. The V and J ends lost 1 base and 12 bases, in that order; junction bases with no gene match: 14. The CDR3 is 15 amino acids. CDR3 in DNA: TGTGCCAGCAGCCAAGCCCTACTTAGACAGGGCGAGACTTTCTTT. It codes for CASSQALLRQGETFF.

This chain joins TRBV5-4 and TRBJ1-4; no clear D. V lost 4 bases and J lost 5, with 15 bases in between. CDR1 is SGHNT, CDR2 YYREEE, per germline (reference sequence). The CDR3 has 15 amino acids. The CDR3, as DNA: TGTGCCAGCAGCCGATCGGAGGCCATAAATGAAAAACTGTTTTTT. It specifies CASSRSEAINEKLFF.

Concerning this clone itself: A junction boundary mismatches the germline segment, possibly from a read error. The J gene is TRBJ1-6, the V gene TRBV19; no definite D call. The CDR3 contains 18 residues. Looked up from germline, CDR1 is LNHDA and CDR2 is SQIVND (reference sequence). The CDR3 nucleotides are TGTGCCAGTAGTGCCAGACCGATCCGAGGTGGGTTAAATTCACCCCTCCGCTTT. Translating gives CASSARPIRGGLNSPLRF.

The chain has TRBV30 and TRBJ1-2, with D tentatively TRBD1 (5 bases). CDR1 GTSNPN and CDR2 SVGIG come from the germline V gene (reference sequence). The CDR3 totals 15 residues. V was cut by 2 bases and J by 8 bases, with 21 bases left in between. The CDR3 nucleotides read TGTGCCTGGAGTCACTCAGGGCATCGCTTTAGGGGCTACACCTTC. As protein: CAWSHSGHRFRGYTF.

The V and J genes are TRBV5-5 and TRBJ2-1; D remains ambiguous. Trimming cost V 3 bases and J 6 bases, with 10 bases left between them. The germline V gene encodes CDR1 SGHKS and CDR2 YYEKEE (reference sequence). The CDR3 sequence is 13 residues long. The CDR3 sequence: CASSSANGNEQFF. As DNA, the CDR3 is TGTGCCAGCAGCTCTGCTAATGGCAATGAGCAGTTCTTC.

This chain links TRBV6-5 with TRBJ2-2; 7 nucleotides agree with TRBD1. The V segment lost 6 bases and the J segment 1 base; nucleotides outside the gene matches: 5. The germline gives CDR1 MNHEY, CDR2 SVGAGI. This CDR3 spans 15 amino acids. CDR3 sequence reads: CASSRGGGNTGELFF. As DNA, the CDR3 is TGTGCCAGCAGCCGAGGGGGCGGGAACACCGGGGAGCTGTTTTTT.

The CDR3 is CASSIKQGDYNEQFF. The CDR3 DNA is TGCGCCAGCAGCATAAAACAGGGGGACTACAATGAGCAGTTCTTC. The chain couples TRBV5-1 to TRBJ2-1; 8 bases agree with TRBD1. Germline assignment: CDR1 SGHRS and CDR2 YFSETQ. The CDR3 is made up of 15 amino acids. Trimming at V came to 4 bases and at J to 3 bases, leaving 6 bases not matched to a gene.

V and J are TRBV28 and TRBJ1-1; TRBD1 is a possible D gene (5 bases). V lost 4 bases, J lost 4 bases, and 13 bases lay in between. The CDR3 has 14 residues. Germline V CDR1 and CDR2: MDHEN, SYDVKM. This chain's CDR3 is CASSSVPGRTEAFF. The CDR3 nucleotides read TGTGCCAGCAGTTCTGTTCCAGGGCGCACTGAAGCTTTCTTT.

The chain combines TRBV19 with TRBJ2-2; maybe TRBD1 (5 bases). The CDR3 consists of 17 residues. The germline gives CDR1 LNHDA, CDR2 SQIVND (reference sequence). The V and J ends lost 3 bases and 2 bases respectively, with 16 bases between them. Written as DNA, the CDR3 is TGTGCCAGTAGTATCCGACAGACGACGGCCAACACCGGGGAGCTGTTTTTT. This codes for CASSIRQTTANTGELFF. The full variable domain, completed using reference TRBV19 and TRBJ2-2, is DGGITQSPKYLFRKEGQNVTLSCEQNLNHDAMYWYRQDPGQGLRLIYYSQIVNDFQKGDIAEGYSVSREKKESFPLTVTSAQKNPTAFYLCASSIRQTTANTGELFFGEGSRLTVL.

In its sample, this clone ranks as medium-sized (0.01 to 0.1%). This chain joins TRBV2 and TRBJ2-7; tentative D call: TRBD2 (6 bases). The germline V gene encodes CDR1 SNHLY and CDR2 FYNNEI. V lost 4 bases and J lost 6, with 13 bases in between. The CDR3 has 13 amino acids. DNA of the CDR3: TGTGCCAGCAGTGCAAGACTAGGTTCCGAGCAGTACTTC. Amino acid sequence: CASSARLGSEQYF.

Here the CDR3 DNA reads TGTGCCAGCTCACCTTTGGGACAAACGTTTCAAAAACTGTTTTTT. It encodes CASSPLGQTFQKLFF. The chain recombines TRBV18 with TRBJ1-4; D might be TRBD1 (6 bases). Trimming took 3 bases from V and 9 from J, leaving 17 bases between them. The CDR3 runs 15 residues. Germline V lookup: CDR1 KGHSH, CDR2 LQKENI.

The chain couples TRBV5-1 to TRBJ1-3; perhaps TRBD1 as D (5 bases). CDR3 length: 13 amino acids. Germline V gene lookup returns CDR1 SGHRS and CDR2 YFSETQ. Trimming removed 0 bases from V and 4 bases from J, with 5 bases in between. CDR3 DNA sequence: TGCGCCAGCAGCTTGGACAGGGGAAACACCATATATTTT. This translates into CASSLDRGNTIYF.

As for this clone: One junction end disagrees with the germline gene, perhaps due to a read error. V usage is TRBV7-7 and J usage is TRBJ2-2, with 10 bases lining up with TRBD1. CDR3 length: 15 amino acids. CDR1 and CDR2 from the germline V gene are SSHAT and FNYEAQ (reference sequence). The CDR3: CASSLTGGNTGELFF. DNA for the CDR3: TGTGCTAGCAGCTTGACAGGGGGCAACACCGGGGAGCTGTTTTTT.

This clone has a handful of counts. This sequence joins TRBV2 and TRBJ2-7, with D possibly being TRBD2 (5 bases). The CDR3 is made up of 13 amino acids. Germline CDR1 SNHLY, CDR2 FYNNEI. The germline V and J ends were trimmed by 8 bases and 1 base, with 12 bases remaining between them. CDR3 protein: CASVYGDSYEQYF. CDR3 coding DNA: TGTGCCAGCGTTTACGGGGATTCCTACGAGCAGTACTTC.

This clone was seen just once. As DNA, the CDR3 is TGCGCCAGCAGCCAAGATGGGCTCAAGGGGAGCTATGGCTACACCTTC. This codes for CASSQDGLKGSYGYTF. The V call is TRBV4-1, the J call TRBJ1-2; possibly TRBD1 for D (5 bases). Germline V lookup: CDR1 MGHRA, CDR2 YSYEKL. Trimming cost V 0 bases and J 4 bases, with 15 bases left between them. The CDR3 has 16 amino acids.

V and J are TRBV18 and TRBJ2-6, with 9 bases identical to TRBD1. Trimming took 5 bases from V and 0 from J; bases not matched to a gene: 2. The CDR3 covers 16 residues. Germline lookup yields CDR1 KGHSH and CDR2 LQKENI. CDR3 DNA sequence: TGTGCCAGCTCAGCACAGGGGGCCTCTGGGGCCAACGTCCTGACTTTC. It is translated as CASSAQGASGANVLTF.